These T cell receptor beta chains were read from a single sample in a study of shared clonotypes between healthy human individuals. This table comes from immunoSEQ multiplex PCR, and its TCRdb copy is limited to in-frame clones, with some not included. The sample consists of approximately 100,000 clones, 68% of them appearing once. Source material: memory CD8+ T cells sorted from blood. The receptors shown here come from a woman in her 30s in good health. Each CDR3 is given with its conserved first and last residue. The D gene is left open where the match is weak. Some rows have no size entry. The others give once, few or many, or a class for an expanded clone.

j_call: TRBJ2-5
clone_size: -
v_call: TRBV13
d_call: TRBD1
cdr3_nt: TGTGCCAGCAGCCTTATCCGGGACAGACCCCAAGAGACCCAGTACTTC
cdr3_aa: CASSLIRDRPQETQYF

j_call: TRBJ2-1
clone_size: -
v_call: TRBV2
d_call: -
cdr3_nt: TGTGCCAGCAGTGAAGCGTGGGTGGGGGGTTTAGGTGAGCAGTTCTTC
cdr3_aa: CASSEAWVGGLGEQFF

j_call: TRBJ1-2
clone_size: -
v_call: TRBV7-9
d_call: TRBD1
cdr3_nt: TGTGCCAGCAGCACCAGACAGGGGGTTTATGGTGGCTACACCTTC
cdr3_aa: CASSTRQGVYGGYTF

j_call: TRBJ1-4
clone_size: -
v_call: TRBV11-2
d_call: -
cdr3_nt: TGTGCCAGCAGCTTAGTACCAGCGGAAACTAATGAAAAACTGTTTTTT
cdr3_aa: CASSLVPAETNEKLFF

j_call: TRBJ2-7
clone_size: -
v_call: TRBV7-9
d_call: -
cdr3_nt: TGTGCCAGCAGCCAGGAGGAAGGGGGGCCTTACGAGCAGTACTTC
cdr3_aa: CASSQEEGGPYEQYF

j_call: TRBJ1-1
clone_size: -
v_call: TRBV5-1
d_call: -
cdr3_nt: TGCGCCAGCAGCTTTTTTATTCGGGGGCAGTCGACTGAAGCTTTCTTT
cdr3_aa: CASSFFIRGQSTEAFF

j_call: TRBJ1-1
clone_size: -
v_call: TRBV18
d_call: -
cdr3_nt: TGTGCCAGCTCACCTCGGAGGGAGAACACTGAAGCTTTCTTT
cdr3_aa: CASSPRRENTEAFF

j_call: TRBJ1-1
clone_size: few
v_call: TRBV27
d_call: -
cdr3_nt: TGTGCCAGCAGTTCGAACACTGAAGCTTTCTTT
cdr3_aa: CASSSNTEAFF

j_call: TRBJ2-6
clone_size: -
v_call: TRBV4-1
d_call: -
cdr3_nt: TGCGCCAGCAGCCAAGATTGGGGATTAGAGGAGCTCTGGGCCAACGTCCTGACTTTC
cdr3_aa: CASSQDWGLEELWANVLTF

j_call: TRBJ1-1
clone_size: -
v_call: TRBV7-8
d_call: -
cdr3_nt: TGTGCCAGCAGTGTGACGGAGAACACTGAAGCTTTCTTT
cdr3_aa: CASSVTENTEAFF

j_call: TRBJ1-1
clone_size: once
v_call: TRBV4-1
d_call: -
cdr3_nt: TGCGCCAGCAGCCAAGTTGCGGACACTGAAGCTTTCTTT
cdr3_aa: CASSQVADTEAFF

j_call: TRBJ2-7
clone_size: -
v_call: TRBV25-1
d_call: TRBD2
cdr3_nt: TGTGCCAGCAGTGAATCTTCAGCGGGAGGCACCCGCGAGCAGTACTTC
cdr3_aa: CASSESSAGGTREQYF

j_call: TRBJ2-7
clone_size: few
v_call: TRBV7-6
d_call: -
cdr3_nt: TGTGCCAGCAGCTTAGGAGGGCACGAGCAGTACTTC
cdr3_aa: CASSLGGHEQYF

j_call: TRBJ1-2
clone_size: -
v_call: TRBV19
d_call: -
cdr3_nt: TGTGCCAGTAGTTCCTCGGGGGCGCTTGACTATGGCTACACCTTC
cdr3_aa: CASSSSGALDYGYTF

j_call: TRBJ1-5
clone_size: -
v_call: TRBV5-1
d_call: -
cdr3_nt: TGCGCCAGCAGCTTGGAAGGGGCGCCGCCCCAGCATTTT
cdr3_aa: CASSLEGAPPQHF

j_call: TRBJ2-3
clone_size: -
v_call: TRBV5-1
d_call: TRBD2
cdr3_nt: TGCGCCAGCAGACCACTAGCGGGAGGGAACACAGATACGCAGTATTTT
cdr3_aa: CASRPLAGGNTDTQYF

j_call: TRBJ1-2
clone_size: few
v_call: TRBV6-4
d_call: -
cdr3_nt: TGTGCCAGCAGTGATAGGGAGAGCAGTGGCTACACCTTC
cdr3_aa: CASSDRESSGYTF

j_call: TRBJ1-1
clone_size: -
v_call: TRBV2
d_call: -
cdr3_nt: TGTGCCAGCATAGGCAATACTGAAGCTTTCTTT
cdr3_aa: CASIGNTEAFF

j_call: TRBJ2-5
clone_size: -
v_call: TRBV6-5
d_call: -
cdr3_nt: TGTGCCAGCAGTCCGGGAGAATCGGAGACCCAGTACTTC
cdr3_aa: CASSPGESETQYF

j_call: TRBJ2-7
clone_size: once
v_call: TRBV13
d_call: -
cdr3_nt: TGTGCCAGCAGCTTTAGTCAGGGGTGGAACGAGCAGTACTTC
cdr3_aa: CASSFSQGWNEQYF